The clone carrying this T cell receptor beta chain was counted many times. What it binds is not known. Arm-PCR with iRepertoire HTBI primers amplified the CDR3 regions for these TCR beta libraries. In TCRdb, the multiplex PCR reads were re-called with MiXCR into one record per CDR3 protein. The sample lists under 500,000 distinct CDR3 sequences, less than 25% occurring once. Indicated time point: persistent/refractory GD, antithyroid drugs over 5 years with positive TRAb. The TCR library was prepared using RNA isolated from PBMCs. This specimen comes from a study of regulatory T cells in long-lasting Graves disease. About the research overall: Over 5 years of antithyroid drugs plus positive TSH receptor antibodies defined persistent Graves' disease. General study findings and limits: Persistent Graves' patients possessed reduced TCR diversity relative to recently diagnosed ones. Newly diagnosed patients shared about a thousand public clonotypes; persistent patients shared 2,500 to 3,000.

The clonotype was recovered from a female donor with Graves disease. Source: peripheral blood mononuclear cells (PBMCs), taken when the disease was refractory, from a patient treated with antithyroid drugs.

The CDR3 DNA sequence: TGTGCCAGCAGTTTCCCCCCTAGCGGGAGGACCCTCATAAGCTCCTACGAGCAGTACTTC. Amino acids: CASSFPPSGRTLISSYEQYF. V usage is TRBV28 and J usage is TRBJ2-7; 11 nucleotides match TRBD2. Germline CDR1 and CDR2: MDHEN and SYDVKM. The CDR3 totals 20 residues. V lost 3 bases, J lost 0 bases, and 16 bases stayed unmatched. Full variable domain (remainder filled in from reference TRBV28 and TRBJ2-7): DVKVTQSSRYLVKRTGEKVFLECVQDMDHENMFWYRQDPGLGLRLIYFSYDVKMKEKGDIPEGYSVSREKKERFSLILESASTNQTSMYLCASSFPPSGRTLISSYEQYFGPGTRLTVT.